Following are 27 T cell receptor beta chains from one sample sequenced in a study of blood T cell repertoires in COVID-19. Using immunoSEQ multiplex PCR, the repertoire was profiled, and TCRdb retains in-frame clones only, with some absent. This sample has approximately 460,000 clones, with 89% found just once. Material for sequencing was peripheral blood. The receptors were sampled from a man between 18 and 35 years old with COVID-19, enrolled during active disease.

The count of this clone is one. CDR3 region: CATSPREYGYTF. For the CDR3, the DNA is TGTGCCACCTCTCCGCGGGAGTATGGCTACACCTTC. The gene calls are TRBV10-3 and TRBJ1-2, with D unclear. The ends were cut back, 10 bases at V and 5 bases at J, with 14 bases in the middle. Germline CDR1 reads ENHRY; CDR2 reads SYGVKD. The CDR3 consists of 12 residues.

Only one count was recorded for this clone. This chain's CDR3 is CASSNRIAGGWYNEQFF. The CDR3 coding sequence is TGTGCCAGCAGTAACCGCATAGCGGGAGGATGGTACAATGAGCAGTTCTTC. This chain connects TRBV27 to TRBJ2-1, with 10 bases identical to TRBD2. The CDR3 runs 17 residues. V lost 5 bases, J lost 4 bases, and 11 bases stayed unmatched. CDR1 is MNHEY and CDR2 is SMNVEV in the germline V gene (reference sequence).

This chain joins TRBV10-3 and TRBJ1-2, with D unresolved. Trimming cost V 3 bases and J 8 bases, with 10 bases left between them. In germline, CDR1 is ENHRY, CDR2 SYGVKD. This CDR3 comprises 12 residues. CDR3 in amino acids: CAISEVLGGYTF. CDR3 DNA sequence: TGTGCCATCAGTGAAGTTCTCGGGGGCTACACCTTC.

The chain combines TRBV6-1 with TRBJ2-3; 9 nucleotides match TRBD2. The J segment lost 4 bases and the V segment lost 4 bases, leaving 6 bases of the junction unmatched. The germline V gene has CDR1 MNHNS and CDR2 SASEGT. This CDR3 comprises 15 residues. The DNA of the CDR3 is TGTGCCAGCAGTGTAGCGGGAGAGGGCGCAGATACGCAGTATTTT. It codes for CASSVAGEGADTQYF.

The rearrangement links TRBV2 to TRBJ1-5, with a possible D match to TRBD1 (5 bases). This CDR3 comprises 15 residues. The germline V gene has CDR1 SNHLY and CDR2 FYNNEI. V was shortened by 4 bases and J by 6 bases, with 16 bases between the two germline ends. The CDR3 nucleotides read TGTGCCAGCAGTGGGGATCAGGGATCGGTTCAGCCCCAGCATTTT. Translating gives CASSGDQGSVQPQHF.

The chain has TRBV3-1 (or the pseudogene TRBV3-2) and TRBJ2-2, with 13 nucleotides matching TRBD2. The CDR3 spans 17 residues. Germline V gene sequence: CDR1 LGHDT, CDR2 YNNKEL (reference sequence). J lost 13 bases, V lost 2 bases, and 13 bases had no gene match. CDR3 protein: CASSQPTGTSGMAVLFF. The CDR3 DNA reads TGTGCCAGCAGCCAACCTACCGGGACTAGCGGGATGGCGGTGCTGTTTTTT.

The CDR3 region is CASSLISNEKLFF. In nucleotides, the CDR3 is TGTGCCAGCAGCTTAATATCGAATGAAAAACTGTTTTTT. The chain joins TRBV11-1 to TRBJ1-4; no clear D. Trimming removed 2 bases at V and 5 bases at J, with 6 bases between. Germline CDR1 and CDR2: SGHAT and FQDESV (reference sequence). The CDR3 sequence is 13 residues long.

This clone was counted between two and nine times. This chain links TRBV5-5 with TRBJ2-1; 10 bases match TRBD2. This CDR3 is 15 amino acids long. Unmatched junction bases numbered 1, after V lost 0 bases and J lost 4 bases. Germline lookup yields CDR1 SGHKS and CDR2 YYEKEE (reference sequence). The CDR3 sequence is CASSLGAGGYNEQFF. CDR3 nucleotides: TGTGCCAGCAGCTTGGGAGCGGGAGGGTACAATGAGCAGTTCTTC.

This rearrangement joins TRBV7-3 to TRBJ1-5; weak D call: TRBD1 (5 bases). In germline, CDR1 is SGHTA, CDR2 FQGTGA. V lost 1 base, J lost 6 bases, and 7 bases lay in between. The CDR3 is 13 amino acids. The CDR3 here is CASSLNQGQPQHF. The DNA of the CDR3 is TGTGCCAGCAGCTTAAATCAGGGTCAGCCCCAGCATTTT.

This clone was counted many times. Other DNA sequences in this sample translate to the same CDR3. The rearrangement joins TRBV6-2 or TRBV6-3 to TRBJ2-7; D is unresolved. The germline V and J ends were trimmed by 5 bases and 2 bases, with 7 bases remaining between them. CDR1 is MNHEY and CDR2 is SVGEGT in the germline V gene. The CDR3 consists of 12 residues. The CDR3 coding sequence is TGTGCCAGCAGTACAGACACCTACGAGCAGTACTTC. Translating gives CASSTDTYEQYF.

The rearrangement links TRBV7-3 to TRBJ2-3, with 11 bases lining up with TRBD1. CDR3 length equals 18 residues. V gave up 2 bases and J gave up 15 bases; unmatched junction bases: 22. Germline values: CDR1 SGHTA, CDR2 FQGTGA. In nucleotides, the CDR3 is TGTGCCAGCAGCTTATCTGTCCTTATTCCGGGACAGGGGGGATTTCGATATTTT. As protein: CASSLSVLIPGQGGFRYF.

This rearrangement joins TRBV5-1 to TRBJ1-2; 10 positions agree with TRBD1. CDR1 and CDR2 (germline): SGHRS, YFSETQ. This CDR3 has 14 amino acids. Losses at the gene ends were 4 bases for V and 6 bases for J; bases not matched to a gene: 6. CDR3 DNA: TGCGCCAGCAGCCGCGACAGGGGGCGCGATGGCTACACCTTC. Translated, it gives CASSRDRGRDGYTF. Full variable domain (missing parts from reference TRBV5-1 and TRBJ1-2): KAGVTQTPRYLIKTRGQQVTLSCSPISGHRSVSWYQQTPGQGLQFLFEYFSETQRNKGNFPGRFSGRQFSNSRSEMNVSTLELGDSALYLCASSRDRGRDGYTFGSGTRLTVV.

The CDR3 here is CASRETGLAREDEQFF. The CDR3 region has the DNA TGTGCCAGCAGGGAAACGGGACTAGCGCGCGAGGATGAGCAGTTCTTC. V gene TRBV2 combines with J gene TRBJ2-1; 10 positions agree with TRBD2. This CDR3 contains 16 residues. CDR1 is SNHLY and CDR2 is FYNNEI in the germline V gene. V was clipped by 6 bases and J by 8 bases; unmatched bases: 13.

This chain uses TRBV6-5 with TRBJ2-5, with 11 bases aligning to TRBD2. Germline values: CDR1 MNHEY, CDR2 SVGAGI. CDR3 length: 15 residues. V lost 7 bases and J lost 1; bases outside the gene matches: 5. The DNA of the CDR3 is TGTGCCAGCACCATAGCGGGAGGGCCCCAAGAGACCCAGTACTTC. Residues: CASTIAGGPQETQYF.

The V gene is TRBV7-9, the J gene TRBJ1-2; D perhaps matches TRBD1 (6 bases). V lost 1 base and J lost 7, with 16 bases in between. Germline loops: CDR1 SEHNR, CDR2 FQNEAQ (reference sequence). CDR3 length equals 15 residues. The CDR3 DNA is TGTGCCAGCAGCTTAGTGGCGGGGGCAGGAGGTGGCTACACCTTC. Encoded protein: CASSLVAGAGGGYTF.

The chain joins TRBV7-2 to TRBJ2-1; 9 bases are a match to TRBD2. The CDR3 has 16 amino acids. The trim removed 5 bases at V and 2 bases at J, leaving 7 bases unmatched. Germline V lookup: CDR1 SGHTA, CDR2 FQGNSA. This chain's CDR3 is CASSPVGTSPYNEQFF. The CDR3 DNA reads TGTGCCAGCAGCCCGGTCGGGACTAGCCCCTACAATGAGCAGTTCTTC.

The rearrangement joins TRBV27 to TRBJ2-3; D is uncertain. Between the trimmed V and J ends, which lost 10 bases and 0 bases, there was a span of 14 bases. CDR3 length equals 14 residues. In germline, CDR1 is MNHEY, CDR2 SMNVEV (reference sequence). The CDR3 nucleotides read TGTGCCACCCTCGGTCTAGGTAGCACAGATACGCAGTATTTT. Amino acid sequence: CATLGLGSTDTQYF.

The chain joins TRBV12-3 or TRBV12-4 to TRBJ2-1; TRBD2 aligns across 9 bases. The J segment lost 9 bases and the V segment lost 2 bases, leaving 2 bases of the junction unmatched. CDR3 size: 13 residues. The DNA for the CDR3 is TGTGCCAGCAGTTTACTAGCGGGAACTGAGCAGTTCTTC. Translation: CASSLLAGTEQFF.

The DNA of the CDR3 is TGCGCCAGCAGCTTGGGCGGGTCCGATACGCAGTATTTT. Translation: CASSLGGSDTQYF. V and J are TRBV5-1 and TRBJ2-3; a weak D match, TRBD2 (5 bases). The V end lost 0 bases, the J end lost 6 bases, and 8 bases lay between the germline ends. The CDR3 has 13 amino acids. Per the germline V gene, CDR1 is SGHRS and CDR2 is YFSETQ.

The chain recombines TRBV15 with TRBJ2-3; 10 bases agree with TRBD2. V was clipped by 0 bases and J by 5 bases; unmatched bases: 2. The germline V gene has CDR1 LNHNV and CDR2 YYDKDF (reference sequence). The CDR3 is 15 residues long. CDR3 sequence: CATSRDRTSGDTQYF. The CDR3 region has the DNA TGTGCCACCAGCAGAGATAGGACTAGCGGAGATACGCAGTATTTT.

The gene calls are TRBV27 and TRBJ1-2; D perhaps matches TRBD1 (6 bases). V was pared by 4 bases and J by 7 bases, with 10 bases between. This CDR3 has 12 amino acids. Germline loops: CDR1 MNHEY, CDR2 SMNVEV (reference sequence). CDR3 sequence (DNA): TGTGCCAGCAGTTCAAGGGGGTTTGGCTACACCTTC. Translation: CASSSRGFGYTF.

Only one count was recorded for this clone. The chain recombines TRBV4-1 with TRBJ2-2, with 7 positions matching TRBD2. The CDR3 contains 15 residues. Germline CDR1 MGHRA, CDR2 YSYEKL. J was trimmed by 6 bases and V by 4 bases; bases with no gene match: 8. DNA of the CDR3: TGCGCCAGCAGCCCGACTAGCTTGACAGCCGGGGAGCTGTTTTTT. Translating gives CASSPTSLTAGELFF.

The rearrangement links TRBV24-1 to TRBJ2-1; D gene uncertain. V gave up 5 bases and J gave up 0 bases, with 16 bases separating them. This CDR3 is 17 amino acids long. Per germline, CDR1 KGHDR and CDR2 SFDVKD. The CDR3, as DNA: TGTGCCACCAGTGCCTCGACCGGGTCGCCCTCCTACAATGAGCAGTTCTTC. Encoded protein: CATSASTGSPSYNEQFF.

This sequence joins TRBV15 and TRBJ2-5, with 9 bases identical to TRBD2. The V gene end was trimmed by 1 base and the J gene end by 2 bases; junction bases not matched to a gene: 11. The germline gives CDR1 LNHNV, CDR2 YYDKDF (reference sequence). This CDR3 has 18 amino acids. The CDR3 bases are TGTGCCACCAGCAGAGGGGGTCCGCTAGCGGGGATGCAAGAGACCCAGTACTTC. Protein sequence: CATSRGGPLAGMQETQYF.

This clone was seen just once. The V gene is TRBV7-8, the J gene TRBJ2-7; 8 nucleotides agree with TRBD1. This CDR3 contains 15 residues. V lost 5 bases to trimming and J lost 2 bases; unmatched junction nucleotides: 8. From germline, CDR1 is SGHVS and CDR2 FQNEAQ. This chain's CDR3 is CASSRTGPPTYEQYF. CDR3 sequence (DNA): TGTGCCAGCAGCCGGACAGGGCCCCCCACCTACGAGCAGTACTTC.

The rearrangement uses TRBV4-1 and TRBJ2-2, with 10 bases matching TRBD2. J gave up 5 bases and V 2 bases, and 5 bases lay outside the gene matches. The CDR3 consists of 16 residues. Germline values: CDR1 MGHRA, CDR2 YSYEKL. The CDR3 sequence: CASSQTLAGVTGELFF. For the CDR3, the DNA is TGCGCCAGCAGCCAAACTCTAGCGGGAGTGACCGGGGAGCTGTTTTTT.

The chain links TRBV25-1 to TRBJ2-5; 9 bases match TRBD2. V lost 6 bases, J lost 2 bases, and 7 bases stayed unmatched. Germline lookup yields CDR1 MGHDK and CDR2 SYGVNS. The CDR3 consists of 15 residues. CDR3 nucleotides: TGTGCCAGCAGGAAACACGCGGGGGGGCAAGAGACCCAGTACTTC. It specifies CASRKHAGGQETQYF.